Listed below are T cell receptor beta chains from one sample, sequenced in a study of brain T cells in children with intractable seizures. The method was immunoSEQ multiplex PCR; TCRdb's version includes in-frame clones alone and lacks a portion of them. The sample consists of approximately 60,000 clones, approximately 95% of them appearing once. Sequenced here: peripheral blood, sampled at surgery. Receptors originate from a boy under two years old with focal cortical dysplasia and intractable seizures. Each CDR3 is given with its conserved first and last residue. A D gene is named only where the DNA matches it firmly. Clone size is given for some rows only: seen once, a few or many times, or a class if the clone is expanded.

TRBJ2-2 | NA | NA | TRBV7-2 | CASIAAGILAGNTGELFF | TGTGCCAGCATTGCAGCCGGAATCTTGGCAGGAAACACCGGGGAGCTGTTTTTT
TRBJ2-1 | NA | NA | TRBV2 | CASGGKQFF | TGTGCCAGCGGGGGAAAGCAGTTCTTC
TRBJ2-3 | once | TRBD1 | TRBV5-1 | CASSLSGQGGTDTQYF | TGCGCCAGCAGCTTGAGCGGACAGGGGGGCACAGATACGCAGTATTTT
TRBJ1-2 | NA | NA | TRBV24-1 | CATSDGPSQGYTF | TGTGCCACCAGTGATGGGCCCTCGCAGGGCTACACCTTC
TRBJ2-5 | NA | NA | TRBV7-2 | CASSLQAGSQETQYF | TGTGCCAGCAGCCTACAGGCCGGGTCCCAAGAGACCCAGTACTTC
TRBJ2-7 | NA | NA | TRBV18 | CASSLEPGRPAEQYF | TGTGCCAGCTCACTCGAACCGGGACGGCCGGCGGAGCAGTACTTC
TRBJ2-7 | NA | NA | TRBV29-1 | CSSEGGFSYEQYF | TGCAGCTCCGAAGGGGGATTCTCCTACGAGCAGTACTTC
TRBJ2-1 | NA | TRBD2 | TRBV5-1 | CASSFTSGDHNEQFF | TGCGCCAGCAGCTTCACTAGCGGGGATCACAATGAGCAGTTCTTC
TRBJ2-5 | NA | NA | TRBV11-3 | CASSLSVGAGSETQYF | TGTGCCAGCAGCTTAAGTGTTGGGGCAGGGTCGGAGACCCAGTACTTC
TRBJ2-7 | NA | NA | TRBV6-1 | CASSEAFEQYF | TGTGCCAGCAGTGAAGCCTTTGAGCAGTACTTC
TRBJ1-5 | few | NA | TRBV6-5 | CASRRRADQPQHF | TGTGCCAGCAGGAGGAGGGCTGATCAGCCCCAGCATTTT
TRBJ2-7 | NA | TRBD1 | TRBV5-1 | CASSPRTGGDKQYF | TGCGCCAGCAGCCCAAGGACAGGGGGAGATAAGCAGTACTTC
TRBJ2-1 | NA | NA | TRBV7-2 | CASSPRLDSEQFF | TGTGCCAGCAGTCCTAGACTAGACAGTGAGCAGTTCTTC
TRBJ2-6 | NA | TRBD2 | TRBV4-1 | CASSQDRWVAGVSGANVLTF | TGCGCCAGCAGCCAAGATAGGTGGGTAGCGGGAGTCTCCGGGGCCAACGTCCTGACTTTC
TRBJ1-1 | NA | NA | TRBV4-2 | CASSHGLDTEAFF | TGTGCCAGCAGCCACGGACTTGACACTGAAGCTTTCTTT
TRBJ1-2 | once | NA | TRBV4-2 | CASSQELIVDYGYTF | TGTGCCAGCAGCCAAGAACTCATAGTAGACTATGGCTACACCTTC
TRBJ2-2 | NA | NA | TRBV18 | CASSPPRANTGELFF | TGTGCCAGCTCACCACCCCGGGCTAACACCGGGGAGCTGTTTTTT
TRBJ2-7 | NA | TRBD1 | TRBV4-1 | CASSPPDRPLEQYF | TGCGCCAGCAGCCCCCCGGACAGGCCCCTCGAGCAGTACTTC
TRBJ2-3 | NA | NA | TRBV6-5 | CASRTQTDTQYF | TGTGCCAGCAGGACCCAGACAGATACGCAGTATTTT
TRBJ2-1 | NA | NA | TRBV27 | CASSYRGPYNEQFF | TGTGCCAGCAGTTACCGGGGCCCTTACAATGAGCAGTTCTTC